This T cell receptor beta chain was identified during a study of Ad26.COV2.S vaccination and SARS-CoV-2 variants. Study details: This donor came from the COV1001 trial of Ad26.COV2.S. Doses of Ad26.COV2.S were injected into muscle once or twice, 56 days apart. Study conclusions and caveats: Recipients given vaccine exceeded placebo recipients in spike-specific TCR breadth. Measures of TCR breadth and depth may have fallen short of total T cell responses.

Some clones are missing from TCRdb's copy, which holds only in-frame ones; the method was immunoSEQ multiplex PCR. The table includes a few hundred thousand clones, over 75% detected once. The CDR3 sequence is 17 residues long. The V gene's germline CDR1 is SSHAT and CDR2 FNYEAQ (reference sequence). The treatment: approximately 18 received Ad26.COV2.S at low or high dose, single or two shots; several received placebo; per-sample allocation not given. Sampling happened 63 days after the first vaccine or placebo injection. A note on this clone: The antigen remains undetermined. An end of the junction does not agree with germline; a read error may underlie this.

This clonotype originated in a person aged 18-65 years who received the Ad26.COV2.S COVID-19 vaccine or a placebo. The chain joins TRBV7-7 to TRBJ2-2, with D perhaps matching TRBD2 (5 bases). The sequenced sample was peripheral blood, obtained in a trial of Ad26.COV2.S vaccine versus placebo. Written as DNA, the CDR3 is TGTGCTAGCAGCCCCCGAGCACTAGGGTCGAACACCGGGGAGCTGTTTTTT. Translation: CASSPRALGSNTGELFF.